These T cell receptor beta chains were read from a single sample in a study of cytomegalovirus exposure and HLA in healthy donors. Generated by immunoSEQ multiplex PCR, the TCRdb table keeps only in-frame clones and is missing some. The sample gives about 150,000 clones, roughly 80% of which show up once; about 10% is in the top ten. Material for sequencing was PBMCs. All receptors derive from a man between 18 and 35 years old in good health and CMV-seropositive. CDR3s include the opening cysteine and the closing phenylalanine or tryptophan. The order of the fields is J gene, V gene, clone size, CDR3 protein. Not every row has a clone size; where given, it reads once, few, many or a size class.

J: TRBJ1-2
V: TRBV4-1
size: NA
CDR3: CASSQGFSGPYGYTF

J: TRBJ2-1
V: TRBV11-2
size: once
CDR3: CASSPGHLLNEQFF

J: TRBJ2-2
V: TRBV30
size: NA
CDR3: CAWAGDYKTGELFF

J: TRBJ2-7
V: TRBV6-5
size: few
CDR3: CASSHGAGASGEQYF

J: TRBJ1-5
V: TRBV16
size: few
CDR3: CASSPTRGPQHF

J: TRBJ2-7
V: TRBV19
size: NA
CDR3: CASSIRGPSYEQYF

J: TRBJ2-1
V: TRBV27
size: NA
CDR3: CASSFIQTYNEQFF

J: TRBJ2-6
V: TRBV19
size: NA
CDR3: CASGGGRSSGANVLTF

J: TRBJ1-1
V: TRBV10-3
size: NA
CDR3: CAISERRGGEWDTEAFF

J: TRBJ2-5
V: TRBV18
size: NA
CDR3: CASSPPGRSGETQYF

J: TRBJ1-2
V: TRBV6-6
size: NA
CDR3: CASSATDRTAGYTF

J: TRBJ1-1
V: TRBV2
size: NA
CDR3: CASSDSQGLMNTEAFF

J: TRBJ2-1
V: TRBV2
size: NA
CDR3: CASKIGQGAYNEQFF

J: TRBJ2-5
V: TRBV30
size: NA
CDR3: CAWRNSETQYF

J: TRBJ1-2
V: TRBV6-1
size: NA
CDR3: CASSEGTQLPPNREISYGYTF

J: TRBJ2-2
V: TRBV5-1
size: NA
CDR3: CASSPTDGNTGELFF

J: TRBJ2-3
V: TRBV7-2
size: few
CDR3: CASSLVGGRAPDTQYF

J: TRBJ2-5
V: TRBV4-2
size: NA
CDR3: CASSQDQKGETQYF

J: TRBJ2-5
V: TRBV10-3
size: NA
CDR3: CAISESGTSGQETQYF

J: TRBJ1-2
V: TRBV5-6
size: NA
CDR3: CASSGGTGEGGYPF

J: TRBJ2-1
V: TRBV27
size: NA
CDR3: CASSSLSAADEQFF